This T cell receptor (beta chain) was found in a study of cytomegalovirus exposure and HLA in healthy donors. Study outcomes and limitations: Cytomegalovirus status was reportedly diagnosed by the classifier with high specificity and sensitivity.

Primers included in the PCR were 60 Vbeta and 13 Jbeta primers. The assay was immunoSEQ multiplex PCR, and TCRdb's table has in-frame clones only and misses some. The sample has over 200,000 clones; 70% to 80% are singletons. Of note for this clone: Antigen: not known.

Germline CDR1 reads LNHDA; CDR2 reads SQIVND (reference sequence). The CDR3 is 12 amino acids. Deletions cut 9 bases from V and 6 bases from J, with 12 bases between. The chain uses TRBV19 and TRBJ2-1; D might be TRBD1 (5 bases). The sequencing input was PBMCs. The source is a woman aged 55-75 years in good health and CMV-seropositive. In nucleotides, the CDR3 is TGTGCCAGCGTACAGGAAATCAATGAGCAGTTCTTC. It specifies CASVQEINEQFF.